This T cell receptor beta chain was identified in a study of somatic mutations in cytotoxic T cells in rheumatoid arthritis. Germline V CDR1 and CDR2: SGDLS, YYNGEE. V lost 3 bases and J lost 7, with 13 bases in between. This CDR3 is 14 amino acids long. This clone has only a few counts. As yet, its antigen is unknown. This table comes from immunoSEQ multiplex PCR, and its TCRdb copy is limited to in-frame clones, with some not included. Of tens of thousands of clones in the sample, about 86% were seen once. Whole-study results and caveats: Among patients with rheumatoid arthritis, but not healthy controls, CD8+ clonality increased with age.

V and J are TRBV9 and TRBJ1-4; the D is unclear. The sequence came from a woman aged 50 to 60 in good health. The source material was CD8+ T cells sorted from blood. The CDR3 DNA sequence: TGTGCCAGCAGCGCAGCAGTAGACGGTGAAAAACTGTTTTTT. Translation: CASSAAVDGEKLFF.